The rows below give T cell receptor beta chains drawn from one sample of a study of cytomegalovirus exposure and HLA in healthy donors. The repertoire was sequenced with immunoSEQ multiplex PCR; TCRdb's copy has only in-frame clones and lacks some. The sample has 200,000 to 250,000 clones, approximately 83% seen once. Sequences were obtained from PBMCs. The receptors derive from a woman aged 45-65 years in good health and CMV-seropositive. CDR3s include the opening cysteine and the closing phenylalanine or tryptophan. D genes are given only for firm matches. Rows give clone size only sometimes, using once, few, many, or a class for an expanded clone.

TRBV20-1,TRBJ1-1,11,-,-,CSALANTEAFF,TGCAGTGCCCTGGCGAACACTGAAGCTTTCTTT
TRBV7-9,TRBJ1-6,13,-,-,CASSPGAGVTLHF,TGTGCCAGCAGCCCAGGAGCGGGTGTGACCCTCCACTTT
TRBV5-1,TRBJ1-2,16,-,-,CASSLGSLQRNYGYTF,TGCGCCAGCAGCTTGGGGAGTTTGCAGCGTAACTATGGCTACACCTTC
TRBV30,TRBJ1-2,13,-,-,CAWSGGQSYGYTF,TGTGCCTGGAGCGGCGGACAGAGCTATGGCTACACCTTC
TRBV14,TRBJ1-2,13,TRBD1,-,CASSIQGAYGYTF,TGTGCCAGCAGCATACAGGGGGCGTATGGCTACACCTTC
TRBV7-3,TRBJ2-3,16,TRBD2,-,CASSLGLAGGTDTQYF,TGTGCCAGCAGCTTAGGACTAGCGGGGGGCACAGATACGCAGTATTTT
TRBV7-9,TRBJ1-2,14,TRBD1,-,CASSLGDRAVGYTF,TGTGCCAGCAGCTTGGGGGACAGGGCGGTTGGCTACACCTTC
TRBV4-3,TRBJ1-6,13,-,-,CASSQDPDSPLHF,TGCGCCAGCAGCCAAGATCCGGATTCACCCCTCCACTTT
TRBV4-2,TRBJ2-4,16,TRBD2,-,CASSLNAGGQGNIQYF,TGTGCCAGCAGCCTAAACGCGGGGGGGCAGGGAAACATTCAGTACTTC
TRBV6-4,TRBJ1-2,16,TRBD1,-,CASSETAEGAGYGYTF,TGTGCCAGCAGCGAGACCGCGGAGGGGGCGGGCTATGGCTACACCTTC
TRBV6-1,TRBJ1-2,13,TRBD1,once,CASRKDRVAGYTF,TGTGCCAGCAGGAAGGACAGGGTTGCTGGCTACACCTTC
TRBV6-1,TRBJ1-2,13,-,once,CASKGATGSGYTF,TGTGCCAGCAAGGGAGCTACAGGGAGCGGCTACACCTTC
TRBV21-1,TRBJ2-7,16,-,-,CASSKDAGKRGREQYF,TGTGCCAGCAGCAAAGACGCTGGGAAGCGGGGGAGGGAGCAGTACTTC
TRBV11-2,TRBJ1-5,15,-,-,CASSLEPDSNQPQHF,TGTGCCAGCAGCTTAGAACCCGACAGTAATCAGCCCCAGCATTTT
TRBV6-5,TRBJ2-1,15,TRBD2,-,CASSPTSGGYNEQFF,TGTGCCAGCAGTCCCACTAGCGGGGGCTACAATGAGCAGTTCTTC
TRBV2,TRBJ2-7,14,TRBD1,-,CASSRDRALYEQYF,TGTGCCAGCAGCCGGGACAGGGCCCTTTACGAGCAGTACTTC
TRBV19,TRBJ2-5,12,TRBD1,-,CASGTGRETQYF,TGTGCCAGCGGGACAGGGAGGGAGACCCAGTACTTC
TRBV27,TRBJ2-5,13,-,once,CASSLSSQETQYF,TGTGCCAGCAGTTTATCCTCCCAAGAGACCCAGTACTTC
TRBV29-1,TRBJ2-1,13,TRBD1,-,CSLSARTGFEQFF,TGCAGCCTCTCGGCCCGGACAGGGTTTGAGCAGTTCTTC
TRBV5-8,TRBJ2-3,15,TRBD2,-,CASSGGLAGDNTQYF,TGTGCCAGCAGCGGGGGACTAGCGGGGGACAATACGCAGTATTTT
TRBV27,TRBJ2-1,14,TRBD2,-,CASSFGGAYNEQFF,TGTGCCAGCAGTTTTGGGGGGGCCTACAATGAGCAGTTCTTC
TRBV14,TRBJ1-1,15,TRBD1,-,CASSAYQGAGTEAFF,TGTGCCAGCAGCGCATATCAGGGGGCCGGAACTGAAGCTTTCTTT
TRBV5-1,TRBJ2-7,12,-,-,CASSLEGAEQYF,TGCGCCAGCAGCTTGGAAGGGGCCGAGCAGTACTTC
TRBV30,TRBJ1-2,11,-,few,CAWRGLYGYTF,TGTGCCTGGAGGGGGCTGTATGGCTACACCTTC
TRBV27,TRBJ2-1,15,-,-,CASSLSLTLYNEQFF,TGTGCCAGCAGTTTATCTTTGACATTGTATAATGAGCAGTTCTTC
TRBV7-9,TRBJ2-7,11,TRBD1,-,CASSLGDRVYF,TGTGCCAGCAGCTTAGGGGACAGGGTATACTTC
TRBV7-9,TRBJ2-3,14,-,-,CASSLNPLVDTQYF,TGTGCCAGCAGCTTAAACCCTCTAGTTGATACGCAGTATTTT
TRBV7-2,TRBJ2-7,14,TRBD1,-,CASSVGTGFVEQYF,TGTGCCAGCAGCGTAGGGACAGGGTTTGTCGAGCAGTACTTC
TRBV5-6,TRBJ1-2,16,TRBD1,-,CASSLAYRGPAYGYTF,TGTGCCAGCAGCTTGGCCTACAGGGGGCCGGCCTATGGCTACACCTTC
TRBV30,TRBJ1-2,12,TRBD1,-,CAWVGDSYGYTF,TGTGCCTGGGTAGGGGACAGCTATGGCTACACCTTC
TRBV19,TRBJ1-6,14,TRBD1,-,CASSIQGASSPLHF,TGTGCCAGTAGTATACAGGGGGCGAGTTCACCCCTCCACTTT
TRBV20-1,TRBJ2-4,11,-,-,CSARNRNIQYF,TGCAGTGCTAGGAACAGAAACATTCAGTACTTC
TRBV6-5,TRBJ1-4,14,TRBD1,few,CASRMGQGNEKLFF,TGTGCCAGCAGAATGGGACAGGGGAATGAAAAACTGTTTTTT
TRBV28,TRBJ1-1,13,-,few,CASTFKGTAEAFF,TGTGCCAGCACCTTTAAGGGGACTGCTGAAGCTTTCTTT
TRBV5-6,TRBJ2-6,19,-,-,CASSLVEAGSPSGANVLTF,TGTGCCAGCAGCTTGGTTGAGGCGGGGTCCCCTTCTGGGGCCAACGTCCTGACTTTC
TRBV30,TRBJ1-6,13,-,few,CAWSRQGRSPLHF,TGTGCCTGGAGTAGGCAGGGGAGATCACCCCTCCACTTT
TRBV27,TRBJ1-6,14,-,-,CASSLSGNNSPLHF,TGTGCCAGCAGTTTGTCAGGGAATAATTCACCCCTCCACTTT
TRBV5-4,TRBJ2-4,18,TRBD2,-,CASRKGPSGVLAKNIQYF,TGTGCCAGCAGGAAGGGCCCGAGCGGGGTGCTAGCCAAAAACATTCAGTACTTC
TRBV12-5,TRBJ1-1,17,-,once,CASGLVSLGGVNTEAFF,TGTGCTAGTGGTTTGGTATCTCTAGGAGGGGTGAACACTGAAGCTTTCTTT
TRBV5-1,TRBJ2-2,17,-,-,CASSLVGINGGAGELFF,TGCGCCAGCAGCTTGGTAGGGATAAACGGAGGGGCCGGAGAGCTGTTTTTT
TRBV28,TRBJ1-4,14,-,few,CASSDGQFTEKLFF,TGTGCCAGCAGTGATGGCCAGTTTACTGAAAAACTGTTTTTT
TRBV5-1,TRBJ2-7,17,TRBD1,once,CASSLSRDRGAPSEQYF,TGCGCCAGCAGCTTGAGCCGGGACAGGGGCGCCCCCTCCGAGCAGTACTTC